This entry is about one T cell receptor (beta chain). What it binds is not known. This specimen belongs to a study of early T cells in non-severe SARS-CoV-2 infection. Across the study: Sequencing targeted bulk RNA from unsorted whole blood, leaving chains unpaired. Study outcomes and limitations: Private and CD4 specificities were missed by VDJdb matching, skewed to anti-spike CD8.

Looked up from germline, CDR1 is MNHEY and CDR2 is SVGEGT. The V end lost 8 bases, the J end lost 13 bases, and 12 bases lay between the germline ends. This CDR3 comprises 10 residues. TCRdb used MiXCR to reprocess the 5' RACE reads, holding one entry per CDR3 protein. This sample yields approximately 28,000 distinct CDR3 sequences, of which about 4% are seen a single time; around 6.2% belongs to the top ten. The TCR was taken from an adult who was a healthcare worker with PCR-confirmed SARS-CoV-2 infection or an uninfected control (not recorded which). The chain recombines TRBV6-2 or TRBV6-3 with TRBJ2-1; no firm D call. The sequenced material came from whole blood. The CDR3, as DNA: TGTGCCAGCGGAAACCCAATCCAGTTCTTC. This sequence encodes CASGNPIQFF.